In its sample, the clone carrying this TCR beta chain was seen many times. Primers for the PCR totalled 60 Vbeta and 13 Jbeta. Authors' methods: Counted up in a later analysis, unique TCR beta chains came to 60 million to 95 million, with roughly 11 million shared. Sequenced by immunoSEQ multiplex PCR; TCRdb stores in-frame clones only, minus some. The DNA was the basis for D and trimming; V, J and clone size are from that table. This sample has over 65,000 clones, with around 77% found just once. The germline gives CDR1 SGHNT, CDR2 YYREEE (reference sequence). This CDR3 has 15 residues. V was trimmed by 0 bases and J by 1 base, leaving 8 bases between them. The sample comes from a study of cytomegalovirus exposure and HLA in healthy donors. Study-level information: From 190 million or so T cells, an earlier analysis saw roughly 120 million unique TCR beta sequences.

The donors comprised healthy bone marrow donors. The chain links TRBV5-4 to TRBJ2-1; D uncertain. Material: PBMCs. The clonotype comes from a man aged 45 to 65 in good health and CMV-seronegative. The CDR3 DNA reads TGTGCCAGCAGCTTGGAAGTCGGTTCCTACAATGAGCAGTTCTTC. This codes for CASSLEVGSYNEQFF. Full variable domain (rest looked up from reference TRBV5-4 and TRBJ2-1): ETGVTQSPTHLIKTRGQQVTLRCSSQSGHNTVSWYQQALGQGPQFIFQYYREEENGRGNFPPRFSGLQFPNYSSELNVNALELDDSALYLCASSLEVGSYNEQFFGPGTRLTVL.